Below, one TCR beta chain is given with its context. Its specificity is not known. This specimen comes from a study of cytomegalovirus exposure and HLA in healthy donors. The PCR was carried out with 60 Vbeta primers and 13 Jbeta primers. The repertoire was sequenced with immunoSEQ multiplex PCR; TCRdb's copy has only in-frame clones and lacks some. The table has some 90,000 clones, roughly 70% seen once. The CDR3 consists of 15 residues. V lost 2 bases to trimming and J lost 4 bases; unmatched junction nucleotides: 3. CDR1 is MNHEY and CDR2 is SVGAGI in the germline V gene. Findings and caveats of the study: Common viral pathogens seemed, in a later analysis, to connect with several of the most significant clusters. Indistinguishable V segments, including TRBV6-2 and TRBV6-3, were excluded. Rarity marked most TCR sequences, yet some public TCRs occurred in many donors.

J is TRBJ1-5 and V is TRBV6-5; 9 bases are a match to TRBD1. Material for sequencing was PBMCs. The source of this sequence is a man in his forties in good health and CMV-seronegative. This CDR3 reads CASSYTQGANQPQHF. DNA for the CDR3: TGTGCCAGCAGTTACACACAGGGGGCGAATCAGCCCCAGCATTTT.